The clone carrying this TCR beta chain was seen ten or more times. This specimen belongs to a study of PD-1 blockade in classical Hodgkin lymphoma. CDR1 and CDR2 (germline): SEHNR, FQNEAQ (reference sequence). V shed 6 bases and J 5 bases; nucleotides not matched to a gene: 11. The CDR3 spans 15 residues. Every patient was affected by relapse after autologous stem cell transplantation, while exposure to brentuximab vedotin was not uniform. Clones were sequenced by immunoSEQ multiplex PCR, and TCRdb holds only the in-frame ones, with some missing. The data hold over 35,000 clones, with around 82% observed a single time.

The starting material was peripheral blood mononuclear cells (PBMCs), obtained before the second cycle of nivolumab. This chain connects TRBV7-9 to TRBJ1-1, with 8 bases identical to TRBD1. The source of this sequence is a human donor with classical Hodgkin lymphoma. CDR3 amino acids: CASSKEQGGDTEAFF. CDR3 sequence (DNA): TGTGCCAGCAGTAAAGAACAGGGGGGAGATACTGAAGCTTTCTTT. The full variable domain, with the rest looked up from reference TRBV7-9 and TRBJ1-1, is DTGVSQNPRHKITKRGQNVTFRCDPISEHNRLYWYRQTLGQGPEFLTYFQNEAQLEKSRLLSDRFSAERPKGSFSTLEIQRTEQGDSAMYLCASSKEQGGDTEAFFGQGTRLTVV.